The 14 T cell receptor beta chains below all came from one sample that was sequenced in a study of blood T cells in healthy people across ages (dated by TCRdb to between 2014 and 2017). Library construction relied on 5' RACE. Instrument used: Illumina HiSeq 2500. The second PCR ran for about 7 to 11 cycles and used a J-beta primer mix along with a sample-barcoded 5' primer. TCRdb trimmed the raw reads at Q25, called clones with MiXCR and kept productive beta chains. Rows are combined by CDR3 protein, so each entry shows the most common genes and DNA. The sample table contains hundreds of thousands of distinct CDR3 sequences; only one count was recorded for roughly 21% of them. Together, the top ten hold more than 3% of the sample. Sequencing was performed on blood. The receptors originated from a man aged 65-85 years in good health.

This clonotype was observed at least ten times. The chain links TRBV25-1 to TRBJ2-6; weak D call: TRBD2 (5 bases). V was clipped by 0 bases and J by 0 bases, with 9 bases between them. Germline V lookup: CDR1 MGHDK, CDR2 SYGVNS. This CDR3 region has 17 residues. The CDR3 nucleotides read TGTGCCAGCAGTGAATATAACAGCGGCTCTGGGGCCAACGTCCTGACTTTC. This sequence encodes CASSEYNSGSGANVLTF.

On this clonotype itself: The junction shows a germline mismatch at one end, possibly a read error. The chain employs TRBV3-1 and TRBJ1-4, with 9 nucleotides matching TRBD1. The length of the CDR3 is 15 residues. The germline gives CDR1 LGHDT, CDR2 YNNKEL (reference sequence). The CDR3: CASSQRQGVVEKLFF. CDR3 coding DNA: TGCGCCAGCAGCCAAAGACAGGGGGTTGTTGAAAAACTGTTTTTT. Using reference TRBV3-1 and TRBJ1-4 for the parts outside the CDR3, the full variable domain is DTAVSQTPKYLVTQMGNDKSIKCEQNLGHDTMYWYKQDSKKFLKIMFSYNNKELIINETVPNRFSPKSPDKAHLNLHINSLELGDSAVYFCASSQRQGVVEKLFFGSGTQLSVL.

This sequence joins TRBV18 and TRBJ2-7; 9 bases map to TRBD1. The CDR3 contains 15 residues. CDR1 and CDR2 (germline): KGHSH, LQKENI. V was pared by 2 bases and J by 2 bases, with 4 bases of the junction left unmatched. The DNA for the CDR3 is TGTGCCAGCTCACCAAACAGGGGGCGACCCTACGAGCAGTACTTC. Amino acid sequence: CASSPNRGRPYEQYF.

Worth noting for this clonotype: A read error may produce the germline difference seen at one junction end. V gene TRBV20-1 combines with J gene TRBJ2-2; D is possibly TRBD2 (6 bases). Per germline, CDR1 DFQATT and CDR2 SNEGSKA (reference sequence). CDR3 length: 11 residues. CDR3 sequence reads: CSARDRREPFF. The CDR3, as DNA: TGCAGTGCTAGAGATAGACGGGAGCCGTTTTTT.

The chain links TRBV28 to TRBJ1-1; D is perhaps TRBD1 (6 bases). Between the trimmed V and J ends, which lost 2 bases and 1 base, there was a span of 8 bases. In germline, CDR1 is MDHEN, CDR2 SYDVKM. The CDR3 totals 14 residues. CDR3 bases: TGTGCCAGCAGTTTAACGGGACAGAACACTGAAGCTTTCTTT. Protein: CASSLTGQNTEAFF.

This clonotype has a handful of counts. The chain couples TRBV7-9 to TRBJ1-5, with 8 bases matching TRBD1. This CDR3 has 12 amino acids. Germline V gene lookup returns CDR1 SEHNR and CDR2 FQNEAQ (reference sequence). With V trimmed by 5 bases and J by 9 bases, 3 bases remained unmatched. CDR3 sequence: CASSQGAGPQHF. CDR3 nucleotides: TGTGCCAGCAGCCAGGGGGCTGGGCCCCAGCATTTT.

This chain joins TRBV27 and TRBJ2-7; D may be TRBD2 (7 bases). This CDR3 has 15 amino acids. V was clipped by 2 bases and J by 0 bases, with 11 bases between them. Germline V gene lookup returns CDR1 MNHEY and CDR2 SMNVEV (reference sequence). CDR3 in amino acids: CASSLGGALSYEQYF. Written as DNA, the CDR3 is TGTGCCAGCAGTTTAGGGGGGGCTCTCTCCTACGAGCAGTACTTC.

This clonotype was seen a handful of times. At one end the junction does not follow the germline gene, possibly because of a read error. The chain has TRBV18 and TRBJ2-7, with D perhaps TRBD2 (11 bases). The CDR3 has 19 amino acids. Looked up from germline, CDR1 is KGHSH and CDR2 is LQKENI. CDR3 protein: CANSPRTGGTSGVPPEQYF. For the CDR3, the DNA is TGTGCCAACTCACCGAGGACAGGGGGGACTAGCGGAGTCCCCCCCGAGCAGTACTTC.

This clonotype came up a few times. CDR3 loop: CASSLPGLAKNIQYF. CDR3 nucleotides: TGTGCCAGCAGCTTGCCGGGACTAGCCAAAAACATTCAGTACTTC. The rearrangement joins TRBV5-6 to TRBJ2-4, with D perhaps TRBD2 (6 bases). The ends were cut back, 1 base at V and 0 bases at J, with 8 bases in the middle. Germline lookup yields CDR1 SGHDT and CDR2 YYEEEE. The length of the CDR3 is 15 residues.

In its sample, this clonotype was seen a few times. The chain couples TRBV9 to TRBJ1-1; D uncertain. Germline V gives CDR1 SGDLS, CDR2 YYNGEE. The V gene lost 0 bases and the J gene lost 0 bases, with 9 bases spanning the gap. The CDR3 extends over 15 amino acids. CDR3 bases: TGTGCCAGCAGCGTAGCTCCACAGATGAACACTGAAGCTTTCTTT. Its protein product is CASSVAPQMNTEAFF.

This rearrangement joins TRBV7-2 to TRBJ2-7; 11 bases match TRBD1. Germline CDR1 and CDR2: SGHTA and FQGNSA. Trimming cost V 5 bases and J 3 bases; bases outside gene matches: 9. The length of the CDR3 is 16 residues. CDR3 sequence: CASSRIGQGAFYEQYF. The DNA for the CDR3 is TGTGCCAGCAGCCGTATAGGACAGGGGGCGTTCTACGAGCAGTACTTC.

Remarks on this clonotype: Just one base apart from a much larger clone, this may be a read error. The chain recombines TRBV9 with TRBJ2-3; TRBD2 agrees at 12 bases. CDR1 is SGDLS and CDR2 is YYNGEE in the germline V gene. V lost 4 bases, J lost 5 bases, and 5 bases stayed unmatched. This CDR3 contains 15 residues. The CDR3 DNA reads TGTGCCAGCAGCATGACTAGCGGGAGTGTAGATACGCAGTATTTT. Protein product: CASSMTSGSVDTQYF.

V and J are TRBV7-2 and TRBJ2-3; 10 positions match TRBD2. V dropped 5 bases and J dropped 8; count of bases not matched to a gene: 10. The V gene's germline CDR1 is SGHTA and CDR2 FQGNSA. The CDR3 spans 15 residues. The DNA of the CDR3 is TGTGCCAGCAGCCTCGACGGGACTAGCGTGATTACGCAGTATTTT. Protein sequence: CASSLDGTSVITQYF.

This clonotype was detected ten times or more. The gene calls are TRBV10-3 and TRBJ2-1; possibly TRBD1 for D (6 bases). Trimming pared 8 bases from V and 9 bases from J, leaving 20 bases between. The CDR3 is made up of 14 amino acids. CDR1 and CDR2 from the germline V gene are ENHRY and SYGVKD. CDR3 amino acids: CAIVADRPLSEQFF. The DNA of the CDR3 is TGTGCCATCGTTGCGGACAGACCCTTAAGTGAGCAGTTCTTC.